The source of this T cell receptor (beta chain) is a study of blood T cells in healthy people across ages. The second PCR ran roughly 6 to 12 cycles with a sample-barcoded 5' primer and J-beta primers. Paired-end reads containing CDR3 totaled no fewer than 2.5 million for each sample. TCRdb reprocessed the 5' RACE reads via MiXCR and lists one record per CDR3 protein. The sample shows about 1.5 million distinct CDR3 sequences, 40% to 50% of them seen only once. The source material was blood. The receptor was isolated from a young woman in good health.

The CDR3 DNA reads as TGCAGTGCTAAAGGGACAGAAAAGGCGGACGAGCAGTACTTC. This codes for CSAKGTEKADEQYF. This chain links TRBV20-1 with TRBJ2-7, with 7 bases aligning to TRBD1. Germline V gene sequence: CDR1 DFQATT, CDR2 SNEGSKA (reference sequence). This CDR3 has 14 residues. The junction had 11 bases not matched to a gene; V was cut back by 4 bases and J by 5 bases.